Sequencing of this TCR beta chain was carried out in a study of identical twins. The donor group consisted entirely of healthy Caucasians. The CDR3 covers 14 residues. Germline CDR1 and CDR2: DFQATT and SNEGSKA (reference sequence). J was trimmed by 4 bases and V by 3 bases; bases with no gene match: 6. TCRdb re-derived calls from the 5' RACE reads in MiXCR, one entry per CDR3 protein. This repertoire shows 250,000 or so distinct CDR3 sequences, approximately 7.8% found once; its top ten account for under 6.5%. The same data also went into a second study, on yellow fever vaccine responses in identical twins.

This sequence joins TRBV20-1 and TRBJ2-1; TRBD2 aligns across 7 bases. The TCR sequence derives from a woman younger than 30 in good health. The specimen sequenced was CD8+ T cells sorted from blood. CDR3 sequence: CSASPREVYNEQFF. For the CDR3, the DNA is TGCAGTGCTAGTCCCCGGGAGGTATACAATGAGCAGTTCTTC.